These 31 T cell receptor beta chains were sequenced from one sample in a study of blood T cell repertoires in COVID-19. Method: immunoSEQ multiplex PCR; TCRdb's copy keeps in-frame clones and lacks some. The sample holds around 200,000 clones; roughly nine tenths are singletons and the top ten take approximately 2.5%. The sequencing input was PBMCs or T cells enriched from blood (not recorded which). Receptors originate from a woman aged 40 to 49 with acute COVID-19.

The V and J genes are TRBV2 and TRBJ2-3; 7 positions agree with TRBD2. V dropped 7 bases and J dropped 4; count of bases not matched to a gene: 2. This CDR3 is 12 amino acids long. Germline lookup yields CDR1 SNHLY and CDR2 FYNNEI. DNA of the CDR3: TGTGCCAGCAACCGGGGGGCAGATACGCAGTATTTT. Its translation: CASNRGADTQYF.

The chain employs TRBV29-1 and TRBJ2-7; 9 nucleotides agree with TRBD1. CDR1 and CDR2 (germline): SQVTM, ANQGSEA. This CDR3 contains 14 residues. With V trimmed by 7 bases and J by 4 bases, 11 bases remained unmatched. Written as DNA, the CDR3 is TGCAGCGCTGCGACAGGGGGAAACGCATACGAGCAGTACTTC. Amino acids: CSAATGGNAYEQYF.

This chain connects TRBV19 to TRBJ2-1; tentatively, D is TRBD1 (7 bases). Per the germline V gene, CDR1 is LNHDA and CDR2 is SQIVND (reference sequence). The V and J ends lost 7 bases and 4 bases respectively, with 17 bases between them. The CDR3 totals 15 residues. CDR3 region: CASKGGWGVYNEQFF. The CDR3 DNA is TGTGCCAGTAAAGGGGGCTGGGGGGTTTACAATGAGCAGTTCTTC.

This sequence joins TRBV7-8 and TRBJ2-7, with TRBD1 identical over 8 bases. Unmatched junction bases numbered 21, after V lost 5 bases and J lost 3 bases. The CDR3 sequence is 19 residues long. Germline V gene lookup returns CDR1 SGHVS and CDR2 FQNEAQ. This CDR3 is CASSPRQGKGEVTYYEQYF. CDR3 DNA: TGTGCCAGCAGCCCCCGACAGGGGAAGGGGGAGGTGACCTACTACGAGCAGTACTTC.

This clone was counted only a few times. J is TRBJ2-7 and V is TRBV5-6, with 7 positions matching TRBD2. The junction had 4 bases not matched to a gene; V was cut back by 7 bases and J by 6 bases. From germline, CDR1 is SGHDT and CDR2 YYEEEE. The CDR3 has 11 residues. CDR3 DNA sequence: TGTGCCAGCGGGGGAGGGCTCGAGCAGTACTTC. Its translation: CASGGGLEQYF.

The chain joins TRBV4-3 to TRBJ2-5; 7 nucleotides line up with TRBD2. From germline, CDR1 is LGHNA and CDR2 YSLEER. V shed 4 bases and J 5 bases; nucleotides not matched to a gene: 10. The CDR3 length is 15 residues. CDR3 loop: CASSRSWGGEETQYF. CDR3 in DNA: TGCGCCAGCAGCCGTAGTTGGGGGGGGGAGGAGACCCAGTACTTC.

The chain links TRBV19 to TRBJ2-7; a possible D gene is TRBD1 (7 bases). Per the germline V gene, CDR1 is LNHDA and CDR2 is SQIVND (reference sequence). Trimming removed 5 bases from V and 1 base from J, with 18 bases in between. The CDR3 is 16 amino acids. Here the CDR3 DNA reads TGTGCCAGTAGTTCCCAAGCGGCAGGGGGGTCCTACGAGCAGTACTTC. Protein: CASSSQAAGGSYEQYF.

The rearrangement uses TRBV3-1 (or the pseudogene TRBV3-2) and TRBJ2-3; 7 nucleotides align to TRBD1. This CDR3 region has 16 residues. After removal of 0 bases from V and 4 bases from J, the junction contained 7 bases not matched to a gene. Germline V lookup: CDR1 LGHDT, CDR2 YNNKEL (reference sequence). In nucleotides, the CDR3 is TGTGCCAGCAGCCAAGATAACAGGGGTGGTTCAGATACGCAGTATTTT. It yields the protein CASSQDNRGGSDTQYF.

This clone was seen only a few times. The CDR3 reads CASSLWTNTGELFF. The CDR3 DNA reads TGTGCCAGCAGCCTCTGGACAAACACCGGGGAGCTGTTTTTT. The chain employs TRBV5-4 and TRBJ2-2; TRBD1 is a possible D gene (5 bases). The germline V gene encodes CDR1 SGHNT and CDR2 YYREEE (reference sequence). CDR3 length: 14 amino acids. Deletions cut 4 bases from V and 2 bases from J, with 9 bases between.

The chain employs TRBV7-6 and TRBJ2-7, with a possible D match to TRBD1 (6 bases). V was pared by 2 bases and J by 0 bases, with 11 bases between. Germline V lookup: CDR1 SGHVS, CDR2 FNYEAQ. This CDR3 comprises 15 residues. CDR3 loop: CASSLRAGDSYEQYF. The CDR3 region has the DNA TGTGCCAGCAGCTTACGGGCAGGGGACTCCTACGAGCAGTACTTC. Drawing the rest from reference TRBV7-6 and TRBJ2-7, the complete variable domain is GAGVSQSPRYKVTKRGQDVALRCDPISGHVSLYWYRQALGQGPEFLTYFNYEAQQDKSGLPNDRFSAERPEGSISTLTIQRTEQRDSAMYRCASSLRAGDSYEQYFGPGTRLTVT.

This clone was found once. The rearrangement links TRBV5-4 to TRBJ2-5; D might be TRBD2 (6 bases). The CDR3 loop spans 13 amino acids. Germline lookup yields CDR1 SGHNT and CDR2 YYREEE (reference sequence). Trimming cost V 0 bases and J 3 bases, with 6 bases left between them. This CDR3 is CASSLGGKETQYF. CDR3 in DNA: TGTGCCAGCAGCTTGGGCGGGAAAGAGACCCAGTACTTC.

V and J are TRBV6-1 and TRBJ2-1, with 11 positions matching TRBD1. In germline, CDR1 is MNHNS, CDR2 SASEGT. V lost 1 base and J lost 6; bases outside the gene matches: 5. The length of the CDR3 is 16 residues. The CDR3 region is CASSEVGQGAGNEQFF. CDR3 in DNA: TGTGCCAGCAGTGAAGTAGGACAGGGGGCGGGCAATGAGCAGTTCTTC.

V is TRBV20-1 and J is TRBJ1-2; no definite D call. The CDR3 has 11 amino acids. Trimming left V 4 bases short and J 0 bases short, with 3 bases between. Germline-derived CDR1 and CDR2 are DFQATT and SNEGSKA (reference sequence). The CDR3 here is CSATANYGYTF. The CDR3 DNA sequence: TGCAGTGCTACCGCTAACTATGGCTACACCTTC.

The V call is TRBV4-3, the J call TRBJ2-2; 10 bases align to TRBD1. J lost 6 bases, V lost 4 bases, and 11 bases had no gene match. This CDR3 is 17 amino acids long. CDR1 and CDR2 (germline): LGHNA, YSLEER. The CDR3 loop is CASSRPGQGGIPGELFF. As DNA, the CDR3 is TGCGCCAGCAGCCGCCCCGGACAGGGGGGGATACCCGGGGAGCTGTTTTTT.

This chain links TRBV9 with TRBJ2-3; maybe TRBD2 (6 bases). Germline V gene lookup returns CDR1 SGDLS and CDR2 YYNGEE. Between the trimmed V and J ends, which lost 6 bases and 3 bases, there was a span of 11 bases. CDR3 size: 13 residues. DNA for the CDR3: TGTGCCAGCAACCCTAGCGCTACAGATACGCAGTATTTT. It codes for CASNPSATDTQYF. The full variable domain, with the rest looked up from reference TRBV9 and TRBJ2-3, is DSGVTQTPKHLITATGQRVTLRCSPRSGDLSVYWYQQSLDQGLQFLIQYYNGEERAKGNILERFSAQQFPDLHSELNLSSLELGDSALYFCASNPSATDTQYFGPGTRLTVL.

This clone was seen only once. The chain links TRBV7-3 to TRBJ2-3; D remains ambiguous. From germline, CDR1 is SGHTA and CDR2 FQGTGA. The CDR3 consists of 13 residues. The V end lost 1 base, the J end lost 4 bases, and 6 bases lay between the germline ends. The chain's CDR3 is CASSLNSADTQYF. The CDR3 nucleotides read TGTGCCAGCAGCTTAAATTCTGCAGATACGCAGTATTTT.

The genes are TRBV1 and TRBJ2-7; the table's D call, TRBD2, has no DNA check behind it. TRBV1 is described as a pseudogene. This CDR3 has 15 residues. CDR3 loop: CTSSQETPRAYEQYF. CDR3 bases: TGCACCAGCAGCCAAGAGACTCCAAGAGCCTACGAGCAGTACTTC.

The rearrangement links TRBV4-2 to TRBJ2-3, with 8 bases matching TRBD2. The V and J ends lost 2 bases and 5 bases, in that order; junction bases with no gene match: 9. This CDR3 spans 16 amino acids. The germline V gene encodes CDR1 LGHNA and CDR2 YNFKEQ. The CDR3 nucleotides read TGTGCCAGCAGCCAAAGCCGGGGGGGGCCTCGAGATACGCAGTATTTT. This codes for CASSQSRGGPRDTQYF.

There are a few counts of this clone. The CDR3, as DNA: TGCGCCAGCAGCCAGCCGACAGGGGATGATTCACCCCTCCACTTT. This codes for CASSQPTGDDSPLHF. The rearrangement links TRBV5-1 to TRBJ1-6; TRBD1 agrees at 8 bases. The V segment lost 4 bases and the J segment 8 bases; nucleotides outside the gene matches: 8. Per germline, CDR1 SGHRS and CDR2 YFSETQ. The CDR3 contains 15 residues.

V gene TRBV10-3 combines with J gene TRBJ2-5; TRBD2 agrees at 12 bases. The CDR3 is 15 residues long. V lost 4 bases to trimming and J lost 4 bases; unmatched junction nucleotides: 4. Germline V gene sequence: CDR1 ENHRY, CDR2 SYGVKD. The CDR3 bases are TGTGCCATCAGTGGGACTAGCGGGGTTTCAGAGACCCAGTACTTC. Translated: CAISGTSGVSETQYF.

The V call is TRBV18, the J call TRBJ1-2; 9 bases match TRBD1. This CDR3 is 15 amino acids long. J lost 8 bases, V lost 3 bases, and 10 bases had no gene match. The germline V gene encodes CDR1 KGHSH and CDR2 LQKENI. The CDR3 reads CASSPTRGQGYGYTF. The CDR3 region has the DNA TGTGCCAGCTCACCCACCAGGGGACAGGGCTACGGCTACACCTTC.

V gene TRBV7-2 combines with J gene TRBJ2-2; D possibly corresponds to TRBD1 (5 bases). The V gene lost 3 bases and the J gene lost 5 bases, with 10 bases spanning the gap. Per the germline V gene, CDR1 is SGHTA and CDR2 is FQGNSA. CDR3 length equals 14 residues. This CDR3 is CASSFRQGTGELFF. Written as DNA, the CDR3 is TGTGCCAGCAGCTTCCGTCAGGGAACCGGGGAGCTGTTTTTT.

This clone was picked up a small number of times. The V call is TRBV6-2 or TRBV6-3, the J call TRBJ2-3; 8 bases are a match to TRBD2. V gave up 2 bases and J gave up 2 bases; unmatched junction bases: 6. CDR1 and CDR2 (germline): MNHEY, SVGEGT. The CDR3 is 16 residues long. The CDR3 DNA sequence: TGTGCCAGCAGTTACGAGGAACTAGCGGACACAGATACGCAGTATTTT. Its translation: CASSYEELADTDTQYF.

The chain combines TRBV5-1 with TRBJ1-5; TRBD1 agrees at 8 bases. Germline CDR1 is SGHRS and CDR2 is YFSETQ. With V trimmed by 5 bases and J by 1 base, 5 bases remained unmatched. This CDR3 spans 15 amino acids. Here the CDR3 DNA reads TGCGCCAGCAGTATGTCAGGGGGCAGCAATCAGCCCCAGCATTTT. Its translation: CASSMSGGSNQPQHF.

The CDR3 sequence is CASSSNPTNYGYTF. The CDR3, as DNA: TGTGCCAGCAGCTCTAACCCTACTAACTATGGCTACACCTTC. The chain has TRBV14 and TRBJ1-2; no clear D gene. V dropped 5 bases and J dropped 0 bases, with 10 bases sitting between them. CDR3 length: 14 residues. Germline V lookup: CDR1 SGHDN, CDR2 FVKESK.

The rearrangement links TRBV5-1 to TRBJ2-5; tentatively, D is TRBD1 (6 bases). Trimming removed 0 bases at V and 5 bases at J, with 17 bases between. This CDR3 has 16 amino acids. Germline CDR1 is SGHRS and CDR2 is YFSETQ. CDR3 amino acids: CASSLGQARGGETQYF. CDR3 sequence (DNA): TGCGCCAGCAGCTTGGGACAGGCGCGAGGGGGTGAGACCCAGTACTTC.

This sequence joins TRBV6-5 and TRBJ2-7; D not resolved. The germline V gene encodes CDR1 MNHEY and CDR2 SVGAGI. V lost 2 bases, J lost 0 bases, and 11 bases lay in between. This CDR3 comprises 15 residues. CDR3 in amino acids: CASSYRSSSSYEQYF. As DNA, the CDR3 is TGTGCCAGCAGTTACAGGTCCTCTAGCTCCTACGAGCAGTACTTC.

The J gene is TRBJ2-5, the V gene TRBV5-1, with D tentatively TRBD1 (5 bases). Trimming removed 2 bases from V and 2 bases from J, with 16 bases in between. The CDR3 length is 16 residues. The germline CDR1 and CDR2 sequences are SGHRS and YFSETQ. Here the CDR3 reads CASSFGQGNYQETQYF. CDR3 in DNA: TGCGCCAGCAGCTTCGGTCAGGGTAACTATCAAGAGACCCAGTACTTC.

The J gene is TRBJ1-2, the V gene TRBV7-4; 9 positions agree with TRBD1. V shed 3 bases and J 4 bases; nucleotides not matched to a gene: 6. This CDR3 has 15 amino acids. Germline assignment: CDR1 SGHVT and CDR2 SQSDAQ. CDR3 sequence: CASSFYRGRRYGYTF. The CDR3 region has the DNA TGTGCCAGCAGCTTTTACAGGGGGCGACGCTATGGCTACACCTTC.

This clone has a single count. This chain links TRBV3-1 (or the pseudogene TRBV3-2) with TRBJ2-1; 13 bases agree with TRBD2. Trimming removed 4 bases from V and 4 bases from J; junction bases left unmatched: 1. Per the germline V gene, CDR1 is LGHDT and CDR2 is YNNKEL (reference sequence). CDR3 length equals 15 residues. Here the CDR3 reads CASSPGLAGYNEQFF. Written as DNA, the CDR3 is TGTGCCAGCAGCCCGGGACTAGCGGGATACAATGAGCAGTTCTTC.

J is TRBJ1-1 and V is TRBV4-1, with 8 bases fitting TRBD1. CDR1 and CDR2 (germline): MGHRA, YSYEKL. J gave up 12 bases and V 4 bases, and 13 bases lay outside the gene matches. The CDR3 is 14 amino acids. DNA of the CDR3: TGCGCCAGCAGCCGACCCCGAGGACAGGGTGATACTTTCTTT. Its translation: CASSRPRGQGDTFF.